This is a list of T cell receptor beta chains from one sample in a study of long-term antiretroviral therapy in people with HIV. Generated by immunoSEQ multiplex PCR, the TCRdb table keeps only in-frame clones and is missing some. The sample consists of some 48,000 clones, about 88% of them appearing once. The starting material was unsorted PBMCs, obtained 0.8 years after starting antiretroviral therapy. The receptors here all came from a woman in her late teens or twenties with HIV. The CDR3 runs from the conserved cysteine through the conserved F or W. A D gene is named only where the DNA matches it firmly. Some rows have no size entry. The others give once, few or many, or a class for an expanded clone.

- | TRBJ2-7 | - | TRBV5-4 | TGTGCCAGCAGCCAAGAAGTGGCTAGTGACTCCTACGAGCAGTACTTC | CASSQEVASDSYEQYF
- | TRBJ2-1 | - | TRBV5-1 | TGCGCCAGCAGCTTGGCCCAAGGGGTGGCCTACAATGAGCAGTTCTTC | CASSLAQGVAYNEQFF
- | TRBJ2-2 | - | TRBV9 | TGTGCCAGCAACCTTAGACAGGAGATGAACACCGGGGAGCTGTTTTTT | CASNLRQEMNTGELFF
- | TRBJ2-3 | - | TRBV4-3 | TGCGCCAGCAGCCAAGAAAGTACGGGGTTGAGGCTCAGCACAGATACGCAGTATTTT | CASSQESTGLRLSTDTQYF
- | TRBJ2-5 | - | TRBV7-9 | TGTGCCAGCAGCTTGGGAACAACCCAGTACTTC | CASSLGTTQYF
TRBD1 | TRBJ2-7 | - | TRBV7-2 | TGTGCCAGCAGCCCACGGCCGGGTCAGGGGGTCTACGAGCAGTACTTC | CASSPRPGQGVYEQYF
- | TRBJ2-1 | - | TRBV19 | TGTGCCAGTAGTACCCCCCAATGGGGGGCATCTAGGAATGAGCAGTTCTTC | CASSTPQWGASRNEQFF
TRBD1 | TRBJ1-5 | - | TRBV7-2 | TGTGCCAGCAGCTCCTACGGGACAGGGGGATATAGCAATCAGCCCCAGCATTTT | CASSSYGTGGYSNQPQHF
- | TRBJ2-7 | - | TRBV19 | TGTGCCAGTAGTATAGGACATAACTACGAGCAGTACTTC | CASSIGHNYEQYF
- | TRBJ2-7 | - | TRBV7-9 | TGTGCCAGCAGCTTAGGGCCCTCCTACGAGCAGTACTTC | CASSLGPSYEQYF
TRBD2 | TRBJ2-1 | - | TRBV7-3 | TGTGCCAGCAGCTCAAGGGTTCTAGCGGGAGGGCCTGGGACCTACAATGAGCAGTTCTTC | CASSSRVLAGGPGTYNEQFF
TRBD1 | TRBJ2-6 | - | TRBV10-2 | TGCGCCAGCAGTGGAAGGGGACAGGTTGACTCTGGGGCCAACGTCCTGACTTTC | CASSGRGQVDSGANVLTF
- | TRBJ1-1 | - | TRBV9 | TGTGCCAGCAGCGTAGACAGGCTGAACACTGAAGCTTTCTTT | CASSVDRLNTEAFF
TRBD2 | TRBJ2-1 | - | TRBV2 | TGTGCCAGTCCGACTAGCGGAACGCCCAATGAGCAGTTCTTC | CASPTSGTPNEQFF
- | TRBJ2-3 | - | TRBV6-1 | TGTGCCAGCAGCACAGATACGCAGTATTTT | CASSTDTQYF
TRBD2 | TRBJ2-1 | - | TRBV15 | TGTGCCACCAGCAGCGTCTTCTCAGCGGGAGGGAACAATGAGCAGTTCTTC | CATSSVFSAGGNNEQFF
- | TRBJ1-2 | - | TRBV7-9 | TGTGCCAGCAGCTTAGTGGTGCCAGTATCTCCGCCATATGGCTACACCTTC | CASSLVVPVSPPYGYTF
- | TRBJ2-7 | - | TRBV28 | TGTGCCAGCAGTTTATTTCGGGAGAGATACGAGCAGTACTTC | CASSLFRERYEQYF
- | TRBJ1-1 | - | TRBV2 | TGTGCCAGCAGTTGGAGGCGAAGGGGTTTTTCCACTGAAGCTTTCTTT | CASSWRRRGFSTEAFF
- | TRBJ2-1 | - | TRBV9 | TGTGCCAGCAGCTCTAGCCCGAGGTACAATGAGCAGTTCTTC | CASSSSPRYNEQFF
- | TRBJ2-7 | - | TRBV19 | TGTGCCAGTAGTAACCGGGACTACGAGCAGTACTTC | CASSNRDYEQYF
TRBD1 | TRBJ2-5 | - | TRBV7-6 | TGTGCCAGCAGCCGAACGGACAGGGCTGAGACCCAGTACTTC | CASSRTDRAETQYF
- | TRBJ1-2 | - | TRBV7-9 | TGTGCCAGCAGTTCTTTCAGGGGCCCTAACTATGGCTACACCTTC | CASSSFRGPNYGYTF
TRBD1 | TRBJ2-7 | - | TRBV5-7 | TGTGCCAGCAGCTCGGACAGGGATTTCGAGCAGTACTTC | CASSSDRDFEQYF
TRBD1 | TRBJ2-7 | - | TRBV6-5 | TGTGCCAGCAGTTACTCGCTTCGAGACAGGGCCTACGAGCAGTACTTC | CASSYSLRDRAYEQYF
TRBD2 | TRBJ2-7 | once | TRBV14 | TGTGCCAGCAGCCATACGACTAGCGGACCTTACGAGCAGTACTTC | CASSHTTSGPYEQYF
- | TRBJ2-1 | - | TRBV9 | TGTGCCAGCAGCGCCGGGGCGGATTACAATGAGCAGTTCTTC | CASSAGADYNEQFF
TRBD1 | TRBJ1-1 | few | TRBV19 | TGTGCCAGTAGTCACCACGAGTCAGGACAGGACGAAGCTTTCTTT | CASSHHESGQDEAFF
- | TRBJ2-7 | - | TRBV5-1 | TGCGCCTCAGGGGTTAGCGTCAGTTCTGAGCAGTACTTC | CASGVSVSSEQYF
TRBD2 | TRBJ2-3 | - | TRBV7-8 | TGTGCCAGCAGCTCCCTGGCGGGAGGGTCGACAGATACGCAGTATTTT | CASSSLAGGSTDTQYF
- | TRBJ2-7 | - | TRBV21-1 | TGTGCCAGCACCCTGACAGGGAGGGGGTACGAGCAGTACTTC | CASTLTGRGYEQYF
- | TRBJ1-4 | - | TRBV18 | TGTGCCAGCTCACCACCGGCCGAAAAACTGTTTTTT | CASSPPAEKLFF
- | TRBJ2-7 | - | TRBV7-2 | TGTGCCAGCAGCCGCCTAGGACTGTATGAGACCGAGCAGTACTTC | CASSRLGLYETEQYF
TRBD2 | TRBJ2-7 | - | TRBV5-4 | TGTGCCAGCAGCTTGTATGCGGGAGATTACGAGCAGTACTTC | CASSLYAGDYEQYF
TRBD1 | TRBJ1-2 | - | TRBV5-6 | TGTGCCAGCAGCTTGGTATGGGACAGCAACGACTATGGCTACACCTTC | CASSLVWDSNDYGYTF